This T cell receptor beta chain was observed in a study of shared T cell receptors in the human thymus. This CDR3 region has 14 residues. CDR1 and CDR2 from the germline V gene are MNHEY and SVGAGI. Deletions cut 5 bases from V and 4 bases from J, with 14 bases between. TCRdb's table, derived via immunoSEQ multiplex PCR, lists solely in-frame clones and lacks some. The sample gives more than 550,000 clones, 75% to 90% of which show up once; 0.0095% to 0.013% is in the top ten. The same sample was also studied in work on human thymus T cells. That report notes: Surgeons resected thymus tissue during corrective heart surgery. Apparent skewing of V and J gene usage characterized both thymic and blood repertoires.

Sequencing input: thymocytes. This sequence originates from a girl in the first two years of life with a congenital heart defect. The V call is TRBV6-5, the J call TRBJ1-2; the D is unclear. CDR3: CASSQGGGGYGYTF. As DNA, the CDR3 is TGTGCCAGCAGTCAAGGCGGAGGCGGCTATGGCTACACCTTC.